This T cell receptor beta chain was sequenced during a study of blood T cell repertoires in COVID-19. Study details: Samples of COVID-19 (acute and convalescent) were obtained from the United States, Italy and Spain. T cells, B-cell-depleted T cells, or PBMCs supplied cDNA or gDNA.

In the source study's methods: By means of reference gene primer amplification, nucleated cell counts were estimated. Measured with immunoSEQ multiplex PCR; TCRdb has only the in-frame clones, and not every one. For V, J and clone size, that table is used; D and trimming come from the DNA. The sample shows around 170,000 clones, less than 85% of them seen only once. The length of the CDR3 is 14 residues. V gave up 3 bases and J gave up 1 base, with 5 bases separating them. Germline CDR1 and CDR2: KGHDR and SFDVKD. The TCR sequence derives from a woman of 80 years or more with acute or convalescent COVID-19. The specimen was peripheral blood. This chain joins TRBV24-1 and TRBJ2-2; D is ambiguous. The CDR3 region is CATSDLGNTGELFF. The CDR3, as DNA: TGTGCCACCAGTGATCTAGGGAACACCGGGGAGCTGTTTTTT.